What follows are 12 T cell receptor beta chains derived from one specimen sequenced in a study of blood T cells in healthy people across ages. Alongside a J-beta primer mix, a sample-barcoded 5' primer served in a second PCR lasting about 7 to 12 cycles. TCRdb reanalysed the 5' RACE reads using MiXCR and keeps one entry per CDR3 protein. Of around 850,000 distinct CDR3 sequences listed, about 37% were seen once; the top ten hold over 10%. Specimen: blood. These receptor sequences come from a man between 18 and 35 years old in good health.

This CDR3 is CASSVRGGGGYTF. The CDR3, as DNA: TGTGCCAGCAGTGTCAGGGGAGGTGGCGGCTACACCTTC. The genes are TRBV12-3 or TRBV12-4 and TRBJ1-2; D may be TRBD1 (6 bases). V lost 5 bases, J lost 8 bases, and 15 bases lay in between. The CDR3 is 13 amino acids.

This clonotype was detected many times. The chain links TRBV4-3 to TRBJ1-2; D call uncertain. Germline lookup yields CDR1 LGHNA and CDR2 YSLEER. V lost 0 bases and J 8 bases, leaving 13 bases between the germline ends. The CDR3 is made up of 14 amino acids. The CDR3 nucleotides read TGCGCCAGCAGCCAAGATACTCGGGTTTTAGGCTACACCTTC. It translates to CASSQDTRVLGYTF.

The genes are TRBV20-1 and TRBJ2-3; TRBD2 matches 12 bases. Germline-derived CDR1 and CDR2 are DFQATT and SNEGSKA (reference sequence). There are 16 residues in the CDR3. V lost 3 bases to trimming and J lost 11 bases; unmatched junction nucleotides: 15. DNA for the CDR3: TGCAGTGCTAGGGGAGGGACTAGCGGGTCCTTGAGGGGGCAGTATTTT. This codes for CSARGGTSGSLRGQYF.

This clonotype was counted a few times. The rearrangement uses TRBV7-2 and TRBJ2-5; a weak D match, TRBD1 (6 bases). The germline V and J ends were trimmed by 5 bases and 2 bases, with 12 bases remaining between them. The germline V gene has CDR1 SGHTA and CDR2 FQGNSA. There are 14 residues in the CDR3. The CDR3 loop reads CASSHDRRQETQYF. In nucleotides, the CDR3 is TGTGCCAGCAGCCACGACAGGCGACAAGAGACCCAGTACTTC.

The CDR3 protein is CASSDGTLYNSPLHF. The CDR3 DNA sequence: TGTGCCAGCAGCGATGGGACACTATATAATTCACCCCTCCACTTT. This chain links TRBV6-1 with TRBJ1-6, with TRBD1 as a possible D gene (6 bases). CDR3 length equals 15 residues. V was trimmed by 6 bases and J by 4 bases, leaving 13 bases between them. Germline lookup yields CDR1 MNHNS and CDR2 SASEGT.

This clonotype was found many times. This rearrangement joins TRBV7-9 to TRBJ2-1, with D uncertain. CDR1 and CDR2 (germline): SEHNR, FQNEAQ (reference sequence). Trimming stripped 3 bases from V and 8 bases from J, with 14 bases between. There are 14 residues in the CDR3. CDR3 DNA sequence: TGTGCCAGCAGCTTCGAGGAGCGTTTCCATGAGCAGTTCTTC. It yields the protein CASSFEERFHEQFF.

This clonotype appeared a single time. The DNA for the CDR3 is TGTGCCAGCAGCTTAGTTGTGGGGACAGCTTCTTCTGGGGCCAACGTCCTGACTTTC. Amino acids: CASSLVVGTASSGANVLTF. This chain uses TRBV7-9 with TRBJ2-6; 7 nucleotides align to TRBD1. This CDR3 spans 19 amino acids. Losses at the gene ends were 1 base for V and 1 base for J; bases not matched to a gene: 10. The germline gives CDR1 SEHNR, CDR2 FQNEAQ (reference sequence).

The V gene is TRBV6-5, the J gene TRBJ2-1, with 14 bases lining up with TRBD2. Germline CDR1 and CDR2: MNHEY and SVGAGI. The CDR3 runs to 16 residues. V trimming: 4 bases; J trimming: 8 bases; junction bases outside the gene matches: 7. CDR3 sequence: CASSLTSGGVRDEQFF. The CDR3 DNA follows: TGTGCCAGCAGTTTGACTAGCGGGGGGGTTAGGGATGAGCAGTTCTTC.

To note about this clonotype: This may come from a read error, since a much larger clone is one base off. The chain recombines TRBV20-1 with TRBJ2-5, with 9 positions matching TRBD2. This CDR3 spans 15 amino acids. From germline, CDR1 is DFQATT and CDR2 SNEGSKA (reference sequence). V was pared by 5 bases and J by 11 bases, with 18 bases of the junction left unmatched. This chain's CDR3 is CSARPPSGVYNEQYF. The CDR3, as DNA: TGCAGTGCTCGTCCCCCTAGCGGGGTTTACAATGAGCAGTACTTC.

Of note for this clonotype: The junction departs from the called germline gene at one end, perhaps through a read error. CDR3 coding DNA: TGCAGTGCTTGTAGCGGGGCTTCCTACGATGAGCAGTTCTTC. This codes for CSACSGASYDEQFF. The chain is built from TRBV20-1 and TRBJ2-1; TRBD2 matches 8 bases. Germline V gene sequence: CDR1 DFQATT, CDR2 SNEGSKA (reference sequence). The CDR3 sequence is 14 residues long.

Many counts were recorded for this clonotype. This chain joins TRBV10-3 and TRBJ1-2; D might be TRBD1 (5 bases). The germline gives CDR1 ENHRY, CDR2 SYGVKD. The V gene lost 0 bases and the J gene lost 7 bases, with 18 bases spanning the gap. The CDR3 is 16 residues long. The CDR3 DNA sequence: TGTGCCATCAGTGAGTCTGTTGTCGCAGGGTTGAGTGGCTACACCTTC. Translating it yields CAISESVVAGLSGYTF.

Details on this clonotype: Possible read error: a much larger clone is one base away. The chain carries TRBV11-2 and TRBJ2-7; a weak D match, TRBD1 (5 bases). The germline CDR1 and CDR2 sequences are SGHAT and FQNNGV. This CDR3 spans 16 amino acids. Here the CDR3 DNA reads TGTGCCGGCAGCTTAAACAGACAGTTCTCCTCCTACGAGCAGTACTTC. It codes for CAGSLNRQFSSYEQYF.